Listed below are T cell receptor beta chains from one sample, sequenced in a study of T cell repertoires and HLA-DP antigens. Assay: immunoSEQ multiplex PCR; the TCRdb copy retains only in-frame clones and omits some. The table has approximately 86,000 clones, about nine tenths seen once. These receptors' antigens are unknown. Sequencing used CD4+ T cells from PBMCs. These receptors came from a man aged 50 to 60 in good health and CMV-seronegative. CDR3s include the opening cysteine and the closing phenylalanine or tryptophan. A D gene is named only where the DNA matches it firmly. Clone size, where shown, is once, few, many, or a class for clones that have expanded.

V: TRBV14; D: -; size: -; J: TRBJ1-2; CDR3: CASSQDAGAVYGYTF; DNA: TGTGCCAGCAGCCAAGACGCCGGGGCAGTCTATGGCTACACCTTC
V: TRBV19; D: -; size: once; J: TRBJ1-5; CDR3: CASSIGSGGGNQPQHF; DNA: TGTGCCAGTAGTATAGGTTCCGGGGGGGGCAATCAGCCCCAGCATTTT
V: TRBV4-3; D: -; size: -; J: TRBJ1-1; CDR3: CASSQDLGDGAFF; DNA: TGCGCCAGCAGCCAAGATCTTGGGGATGGGGCTTTCTTT
V: TRBV4-3; D: TRBD1; size: -; J: TRBJ2-7; CDR3: CASSRDRYSYEQYF; DNA: TGCGCCAGCAGTCGGGACAGGTACTCCTACGAGCAGTACTTC
V: TRBV27; D: -; size: -; J: TRBJ2-7; CDR3: CASSPSTGPYEQYF; DNA: TGTGCCAGCAGTCCATCGACAGGACCCTACGAGCAGTACTTC
V: TRBV18; D: TRBD2; size: -; J: TRBJ2-1; CDR3: CASSPPGLAGLNEQFF; DNA: TGTGCCAGCTCACCCCCGGGACTAGCGGGTTTGAATGAGCAGTTCTTC
V: TRBV4-1; D: -; size: -; J: TRBJ2-3; CDR3: CASSQKGLNTDTQYF; DNA: TGCGCCAGCAGCCAGAAGGGGCTCAACACAGATACGCAGTATTTT
V: TRBV28; D: TRBD1; size: -; J: TRBJ2-7; CDR3: CASLKTGTGEQYF; DNA: TGTGCCAGCCTCAAGACAGGGACGGGAGAGCAGTACTTC
V: TRBV7-2; D: TRBD1; size: -; J: TRBJ2-7; CDR3: CASSLAGTGVSYEQYF; DNA: TGTGCCAGCAGCTTAGCCGGGACAGGGGTTTCCTACGAGCAGTACTTC
V: TRBV18; D: -; size: -; J: TRBJ2-3; CDR3: CASSGQLKTDTQYF; DNA: TGTGCCAGCTCAGGGCAGCTAAAGACAGATACGCAGTATTTT